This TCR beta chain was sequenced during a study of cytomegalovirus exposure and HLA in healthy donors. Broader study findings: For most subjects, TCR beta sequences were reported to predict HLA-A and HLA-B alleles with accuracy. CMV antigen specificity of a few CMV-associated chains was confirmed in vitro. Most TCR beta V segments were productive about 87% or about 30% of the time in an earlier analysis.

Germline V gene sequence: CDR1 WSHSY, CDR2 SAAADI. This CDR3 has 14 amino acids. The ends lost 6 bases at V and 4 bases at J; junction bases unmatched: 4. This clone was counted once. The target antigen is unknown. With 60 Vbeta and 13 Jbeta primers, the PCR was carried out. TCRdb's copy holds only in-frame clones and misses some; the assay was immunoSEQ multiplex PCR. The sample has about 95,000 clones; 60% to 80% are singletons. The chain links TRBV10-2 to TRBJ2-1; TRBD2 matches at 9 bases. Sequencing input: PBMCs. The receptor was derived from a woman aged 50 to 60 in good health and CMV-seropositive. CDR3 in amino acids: CASRGTSSYNEQFF. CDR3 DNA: TGCGCCAGCAGAGGGACTAGCTCTTACAATGAGCAGTTCTTC.